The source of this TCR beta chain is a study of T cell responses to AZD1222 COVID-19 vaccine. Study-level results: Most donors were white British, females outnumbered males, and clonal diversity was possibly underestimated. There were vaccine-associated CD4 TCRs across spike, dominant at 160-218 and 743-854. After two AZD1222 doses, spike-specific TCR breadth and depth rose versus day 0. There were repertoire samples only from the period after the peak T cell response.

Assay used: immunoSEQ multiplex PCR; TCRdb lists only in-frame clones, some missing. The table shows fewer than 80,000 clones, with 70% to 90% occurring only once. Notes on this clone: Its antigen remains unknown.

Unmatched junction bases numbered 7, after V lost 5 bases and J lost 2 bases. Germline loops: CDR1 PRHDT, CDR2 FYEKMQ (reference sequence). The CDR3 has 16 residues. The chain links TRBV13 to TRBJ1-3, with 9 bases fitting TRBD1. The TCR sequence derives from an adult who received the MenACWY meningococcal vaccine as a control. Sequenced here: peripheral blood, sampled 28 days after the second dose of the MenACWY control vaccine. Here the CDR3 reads CASSPIDRGTGNTIYF. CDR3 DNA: TGTGCCAGCAGCCCTATAGACAGGGGGACTGGAAACACCATATATTTT.